This TCR beta chain was profiled in a study of response to subunit inactivated influenza vaccine. TCRdb reprocessed the RT-PCR reads via MiXCR and lists one record per CDR3 protein. The sample lists about 480,000 distinct CDR3 sequences, 13% occurring once. General study findings and limits: T cells newly recruited by each seasonal influenza vaccination are few, the authors suggested.

With 4 bases clipped from V and 8 bases from J, the junction kept 7 bases outside the gene matches. This CDR3 is 13 amino acids long. Germline CDR1 and CDR2: SGHRS and YFSETQ. With regard to this clonotype: What it binds is not known.

The genes are TRBV5-1 and TRBJ1-1; 8 nucleotides line up with TRBD1. Sequencing was performed on PBMCs from blood, taken 45 days after vaccination. The sequence derives from a man in his fifties who received an inactivated influenza vaccine. The CDR3 sequence: CASSAFDRGEAFF. As DNA, the CDR3 is TGCGCCAGCAGCGCATTTGACAGGGGAGAAGCTTTCTTT.